These 4 T cell receptor beta chains were all obtained from the same sample, sequenced in a study of T cells in tuberculosis. The repertoire was sequenced with immunoSEQ multiplex PCR; TCRdb's copy has only in-frame clones and lacks some. Among 20,000 to 25,000 clones listed, approximately 97% were seen once. Material for sequencing was PBMCs. These receptors all stem from a donor aged 5 to 30 with latent tuberculosis or without tuberculosis infection.

The rearrangement joins TRBV25-1 to TRBJ1-3, with D hard to call. Per germline, CDR1 MGHDK and CDR2 SYGVNS. This CDR3 contains 13 residues. Trimming left V 7 bases short and J 0 bases short, with 7 bases between. This CDR3 is CASTTNSGNTIYF. The CDR3 DNA follows: TGTGCCAGCACAACAAACTCTGGAAACACCATATATTTT.

V usage is TRBV7-2 and J usage is TRBJ1-2; D remains unclear. Germline V gene sequence: CDR1 SGHTA, CDR2 FQGNSA. The CDR3 has 14 amino acids. The germline V and J ends were trimmed by 1 base and 2 bases, with 8 bases remaining between them. CDR3: CASSLGSKNYGYTF. The CDR3 nucleotides read TGTGCCAGCAGCTTAGGTTCCAAAAACTATGGCTACACCTTC.

The J gene is TRBJ2-7, the V gene TRBV18, with D perhaps TRBD2 (6 bases). CDR1 is KGHSH and CDR2 is LQKENI in the germline V gene. V gave up 3 bases and J gave up 0 bases, with 12 bases separating them. CDR3 length equals 15 residues. The CDR3 region is CASSPRRESSYEQYF. As DNA, the CDR3 is TGTGCCAGCTCACCTCGGAGGGAAAGCTCCTACGAGCAGTACTTC. The full variable domain, in which reference TRBV18 and TRBJ2-7 provide the parts outside the CDR3, is NAGVMQNPRHLVRRRGQEARLRCSPMKGHSHVYWYRQLPEEGLKFMVYLQKENIIDESGMPKERFSAEFPKEGPSILRIQQVVRGDSAAYFCASSPRRESSYEQYFGPGTRLTVT.

This clone came up once. Here the CDR3 DNA reads TGTGCCAGCAGTTTTGATATACCCAGCGGAAGCTCCTACAATGAGCAGTTCTTC. Translated, it gives CASSFDIPSGSSYNEQFF. V and J are TRBV27 and TRBJ2-1, with a possible D match to TRBD2 (5 bases). Germline V lookup: CDR1 MNHEY, CDR2 SMNVEV (reference sequence). This CDR3 spans 18 amino acids. Trimming took 3 bases from V and 0 from J, leaving 18 bases between them.